This is a list of T cell receptor beta chains from one sample in a study of Tregs in tolerant kidney transplant recipients. Only in-frame clones appear in the TCRdb table, and some are missing; sequencing was by immunoSEQ multiplex PCR. The data contain over 55,000 clones, around 83% of them singletons. Sequencing input: CD4+ T cells from blood. The receptors originated from a human donor in good health. Each CDR3 is given with its conserved first and last residue. The order of the fields is V gene, J gene, clone size, D gene, CDR3 DNA, CDR3 protein. D genes are given only for firm matches. Some rows mark clone size as missing; the rest say once, few, many or name a class of expanded clone.

>TRBV5-1|TRBJ2-2|-|TRBD1
TGCGCCAGCAGCCATCCGGGACAGCAACTCACCGGGGAGCTGTTTTTT
CASSHPGQQLTGELFF
>TRBV15|TRBJ1-2|-|TRBD1
TGTGCCACCAGCAGAGATTATTCAGGGGGGCCCCTGGGCTATGGCTACACCTTC
CATSRDYSGGPLGYGYTF
>TRBV7-9|TRBJ1-1|-|-
TGTGCCAGCAGCTTAGTTGGGGGCGCGTCAGCTGAAGCTTTCTTT
CASSLVGGASAEAFF
>TRBV11-1|TRBJ2-6|-|-
TGTGCCAGCAGCTTCGGGGGTGGTGGCTCTGGGGCCAACGTCCTGACTTTC
CASSFGGGGSGANVLTF
>TRBV11-3|TRBJ2-7|-|-
TGTGCCAGCAGCTTTGGGAGTTCATCCTACGAGCAGTACTTC
CASSFGSSSYEQYF
>TRBV2|TRBJ1-4|once|-
TGTGCCAGCGCCCCAGTGGGGAACGTGAATGAAAAACTGTTTTTT
CASAPVGNVNEKLFF
>TRBV7-2|TRBJ2-7|-|-
TGTGCCAGCAGCCTGACGGGGCAGGTACGCTACGAGCAGTACTTC
CASSLTGQVRYEQYF
>TRBV6-1|TRBJ1-1|-|-
TGTGCCAGCGGTTGGGGGCGCAGGACTGAAGCTTTCTTT
CASGWGRRTEAFF
>TRBV5-4|TRBJ2-7|-|-
TGTGCCAGCAGCTTGCCGGGAGTCTACGAGCAGTACTTC
CASSLPGVYEQYF
>TRBV6-1|TRBJ2-1|-|-
TGTGCCAGCACCCTACAAAGACATGAGCAGTTCTTC
CASTLQRHEQFF
>TRBV2|TRBJ2-1|few|TRBD2
TGTGCCAGCAGTGGAGAAAGACTAGCGGGAGGAGAGCAGTTCTTC
CASSGERLAGGEQFF
>TRBV6-6|TRBJ2-5|-|TRBD2
TGTGCCAGCAGTTACGGAGCGGGAGGGCAAGAGACCCAGTACTTC
CASSYGAGGQETQYF
>TRBV9|TRBJ1-1|-|-
TGTGCCACCAGTCGAGGGGACACTGAAGCTTTCTTT
CATSRGDTEAFF
>TRBV5-4|TRBJ2-5|-|-
TGTGCCAGCAGCCTAGAAGGGACCGCTCAAGAGACCCAGTACTTC
CASSLEGTAQETQYF
>TRBV11-3|TRBJ2-2|-|-
TGTGCCAGCAGCCAAGATCTCGGGAGTCCGAGCACCGGGGAGCTGTTTTTT
CASSQDLGSPSTGELFF
>TRBV2|TRBJ2-4|-|TRBD2
TGTGCCAGCAGTGAAGCACCCGAGCGGGGGGCGTGGAACATTCAGTACTTC
CASSEAPERGAWNIQYF
>TRBV5-1|TRBJ1-3|-|-
TGCGCCAGCAGCCGCTCTCCAGGGGCGACCGGAAACACCATATATTTT
CASSRSPGATGNTIYF
>TRBV11-1|TRBJ2-4|-|TRBD2
TGTGCCAGCACTCCAGGGACTACCGACATTCAGTACTTC
CASTPGTTDIQYF
>TRBV19|TRBJ1-4|once|-
TGTGCCAGTAGTATGAGGTTGACGGCCCCCCGAGGTGAAAAACTGTTTTTT
CASSMRLTAPRGEKLFF
>TRBV12-5|TRBJ1-6|few|-
TGTGCTAGTGGATTAGGTGCAGGGGAAAATTCACCCCTCCACTTT
CASGLGAGENSPLHF
>TRBV10-3|TRBJ2-3|once|TRBD2
TGTGCCATCAGTGAGCAGGTGGCTAGCGGGGGGGGCACAGATACGCAGTATTTT
CAISEQVASGGGTDTQYF
>TRBV29-1|TRBJ2-5|once|TRBD1
TGCAGCGTGGGACCAGGGGGCCGAGAGACCCAGTACTTC
CSVGPGGRETQYF
>TRBV4-3|TRBJ2-5|-|-
TGCGCCAGCAGCCAAGTGCTCAGGGCCCGTAGGGCCTTGGAGACCCAGTACTTC
CASSQVLRARRALETQYF
>TRBV9|TRBJ2-7|-|-
TGTGCCAGCAGCCCTAGAGGGGACTTGGACTCCTACGAGCAGTACTTC
CASSPRGDLDSYEQYF
>TRBV7-9|TRBJ2-7|-|TRBD1
TGTGCCAGCAGCTTAGCCCAGGGGGTCCCTTTAAACGAGCAGTACTTC
CASSLAQGVPLNEQYF
>TRBV6-5|TRBJ2-1|-|-
TGTGCCAGCAGCCCCACGTACAGCGGAAACAATGAGCAGTTCTTC
CASSPTYSGNNEQFF
>TRBV19|TRBJ2-7|-|TRBD2
TGTGCCAGTAGTATAGGGACTAGCGGGAGGGCCAGCGAGCAGTACTTC
CASSIGTSGRASEQYF
>TRBV5-1|TRBJ2-5|once|TRBD2
TGCGCCAGCAGCTCGGACCCCTTAGCGGGACGGGAGACCCAGTACTTC
CASSSDPLAGRETQYF